The 29 T cell receptor beta chains below all came from one sample that was sequenced in a study of blood T cell repertoires in COVID-19. Clones were sequenced by immunoSEQ multiplex PCR, and TCRdb holds only the in-frame ones, with some missing. This table holds about 100,000 clones, approximately 85% found once. The sequencing sample was made of peripheral blood. These receptors came from a woman older than 75 with active or convalescent COVID-19.

As regards this clone: The junction shows a germline mismatch at one end, possibly a read error. The chain carries TRBV5-1 and TRBJ2-1; 11 nucleotides match TRBD2. The V gene's germline CDR1 is SGHRS and CDR2 YFSETQ. There are 14 residues in the CDR3. The CDR3 reads CASSKGLADNEQFF. CDR3 coding DNA: TGTGCCAGCAGCAAGGGACTAGCGGACAATGAGCAGTTCTTC.

V usage is TRBV28 and J usage is TRBJ2-7, with 9 bases aligning to TRBD1. Trimming at V came to 2 bases and at J to 4 bases, leaving 6 bases not matched to a gene. The CDR3 consists of 15 residues. Germline-derived CDR1 and CDR2 are MDHEN and SYDVKM. CDR3 nucleotide sequence: TGTGCCAGCAGTTTAGCCGGGACAGGGCTATACGAGCAGTACTTC. This encodes CASSLAGTGLYEQYF.

V and J are TRBV11-3 and TRBJ1-1; D is unclear. CDR3 length: 14 amino acids. Germline CDR1 reads SGHNT; CDR2 reads YENEEA. Trimming pared 5 bases from V and 1 base from J, leaving 11 bases between. In DNA form, the CDR3 reads TGTGCCAGCAGCCCCGGGATAGGGAACACTGAAGCTTTCTTT. Its translation: CASSPGIGNTEAFF.

This clone was seen more than once but under ten times. The chain is built from TRBV7-9 and TRBJ1-2, with TRBD1 as a possible D gene (5 bases). The CDR3 length is 15 residues. Germline V gene data show CDR1 as SEHNR and CDR2 as FQNEAQ (reference sequence). Trimming took 6 bases from V and 6 from J, leaving 20 bases between them. The CDR3 loop is CASSKTGEGRNGYTF. CDR3 in DNA: TGTGCCAGCAGTAAAACCGGGGAGGGGAGGAATGGCTACACCTTC.

This rearrangement joins TRBV7-9 to TRBJ1-4; TRBD1 aligns across 7 bases. The CDR3 is 15 residues long. V lost 4 bases to trimming and J lost 8 bases; unmatched junction nucleotides: 10. Germline loops: CDR1 SEHNR, CDR2 FQNEAQ (reference sequence). CDR3 residues: CASSSEEGAWEKLFF. The DNA of the CDR3 is TGTGCCAGCAGCTCGGAGGAGGGGGCTTGGGAAAAACTGTTTTTT. Drawing the rest from reference TRBV7-9 and TRBJ1-4, the complete variable domain is DTGVSQNPRHKITKRGQNVTFRCDPISEHNRLYWYRQTLGQGPEFLTYFQNEAQLEKSRLLSDRFSAERPKGSFSTLEIQRTEQGDSAMYLCASSSEEGAWEKLFFGSGTQLSVL.

Written as DNA, the CDR3 is TGTGCCAGCAGCCAAGATTCCGCGGGGTTAGGATCGGACTATGGCTACACCTTC. Translated: CASSQDSAGLGSDYGYTF. This chain joins TRBV4-2 and TRBJ1-2; no firm D call. V dropped 0 bases and J dropped 3 bases, with 20 bases sitting between them. Germline values: CDR1 LGHNA, CDR2 YNFKEQ. The CDR3 spans 18 residues.

The CDR3 region is CASRADRAGTEAFF. The CDR3, as DNA: TGCGCCAGCAGGGCGGACAGGGCAGGAACTGAAGCTTTCTTT. V and J are TRBV5-1 and TRBJ1-1; 8 nucleotides agree with TRBD1. Germline CDR1 is SGHRS and CDR2 is YFSETQ. The CDR3 has 14 residues. V dropped 5 bases and J dropped 5; count of bases not matched to a gene: 8.

This sequence joins TRBV5-5 and TRBJ1-3, with D possibly TRBD1 on 5 matching bases. Germline assignment: CDR1 SGHKS and CDR2 YYEKEE (reference sequence). Trimming cost V 4 bases and J 4 bases, with 15 bases left between them. This CDR3 is 15 amino acids long. The CDR3 DNA is TGTGCCAGCAGCCTCGGGGGGACGGGCGGAAACACCATATATTTT. It codes for CASSLGGTGGNTIYF.

The rearrangement links TRBV6-1 to TRBJ2-3; 7 bases align to TRBD2. V lost 3 bases, J lost 3 bases, and 3 bases stayed unmatched. The CDR3 has 14 amino acids. CDR1 is MNHNS, CDR2 SASEGT, per germline. The CDR3 reads CASSEGGLTDTQYF. In DNA, the CDR3 is TGTGCCAGCAGTGAGGGGGGGTTGACAGATACGCAGTATTTT.

This chain joins TRBV2 and TRBJ2-1; 9 bases align to TRBD1. J was trimmed by 4 bases and V by 4 bases; bases with no gene match: 5. The CDR3 spans 15 residues. Per the germline V gene, CDR1 is SNHLY and CDR2 is FYNNEI. The CDR3 nucleotides read TGTGCCAGCAGTGTGTTGGGACAGGGTTACAATGAGCAGTTCTTC. Translating it yields CASSVLGQGYNEQFF.

This chain joins TRBV6-5 and TRBJ1-6; 8 bases are a match to TRBD1. V lost 0 bases, J lost 7 bases, and 5 bases stayed unmatched. The CDR3 sequence is 16 residues long. Germline CDR1 is MNHEY and CDR2 is SVGAGI. The DNA of the CDR3 is TGTGCCAGCAGTTACTCCCAGGGGGCGCGAAATTCACCCCTCCACTTT. Residues: CASSYSQGARNSPLHF.

A few counts support this clone. This chain links TRBV28 with TRBJ2-7; 8 nucleotides agree with TRBD2. The germline CDR1 and CDR2 sequences are MDHEN and SYDVKM. J gave up 2 bases and V 7 bases, and 4 bases lay outside the gene matches. This CDR3 is 13 amino acids long. CDR3 sequence reads: CASTAGGTYEQYF. Here the CDR3 DNA reads TGTGCCAGCACGGCGGGAGGAACCTACGAGCAGTACTTC. The whole variable domain, filled in from reference TRBV28 and TRBJ2-7, reads DVKVTQSSRYLVKRTGEKVFLECVQDMDHENMFWYRQDPGLGLRLIYFSYDVKMKEKGDIPEGYSVSREKKERFSLILESASTNQTSMYLCASTAGGTYEQYFGPGTRLTVT.

This clone was seen a handful of times. One end of the junction is discordant with germline, which a read error may explain. The chain links TRBV5-1 to TRBJ2-5; possibly TRBD1 for D (6 bases). Germline V gene data show CDR1 as SGHRS and CDR2 as YFSETQ. This CDR3 is built from 16 residues. CDR3 sequence reads: CASSYGKQGERETQYF. DNA for the CDR3: TGTGCCAGCAGCTACGGAAAACAGGGAGAGAGAGAGACCCAGTACTTC.

The chain combines TRBV2 with TRBJ1-2, with 9 nucleotides matching TRBD1. Germline V lookup: CDR1 SNHLY, CDR2 FYNNEI. There are 14 residues in the CDR3. The J segment lost 8 bases and the V segment lost 8 bases, leaving 12 bases of the junction unmatched. The CDR3 region is CASPPGQGLGGYTF. The CDR3 nucleotides read TGTGCCAGCCCTCCGGGACAGGGCCTGGGAGGCTACACCTTC.

This rearrangement joins TRBV7-2 to TRBJ2-2; 12 bases line up with TRBD1. Germline-derived CDR1 and CDR2 are SGHTA and FQGNSA. Trimming removed 3 bases from V and 6 bases from J; junction bases left unmatched: 5. The CDR3 covers 16 residues. The chain's CDR3 is CASSFSGTGGAGELFF. CDR3 nucleotides: TGTGCCAGCAGCTTTTCCGGGACAGGGGGCGCCGGGGAGCTGTTTTTT.

The J gene is TRBJ2-3, the V gene TRBV10-3, with a weak D call TRBD1 (6 bases). This CDR3 has 13 amino acids. Germline assignment: CDR1 ENHRY and CDR2 SYGVKD. Trimming left V 11 bases short and J 6 bases short, with 18 bases between. The CDR3, as DNA: TGTGCCTCGAAGGGGGAGAATAGTGATACGCAGTATTTT. This encodes CASKGENSDTQYF.

The chain recombines TRBV23-1 with TRBJ2-1; TRBD1 agrees at 9 bases. TRBV23-1 qualifies as an ORF whose function is uncertain. This CDR3 is built from 18 residues. Unmatched junction bases numbered 11, after V lost 0 bases and J lost 5 bases. CDR3 residues: CASSQSGTGTGFHNEQFF. CDR3 sequence (DNA): TGCGCCAGCAGTCAATCGGGAACCGGGACAGGGTTCCACAATGAGCAGTTCTTC.

V and J are TRBV18 and TRBJ2-2, with no clear D. CDR3 length: 14 amino acids. With 2 bases removed from V and 0 bases from J, the gap between germline ends came to 4 bases. Germline CDR1 is KGHSH and CDR2 is LQKENI. Here the CDR3 reads CASSPGPNTGELFF. In DNA form, the CDR3 reads TGTGCCAGCTCACCAGGGCCGAACACCGGGGAGCTGTTTTTT. The entire variable domain, with the rest obtained from reference TRBV18 and TRBJ2-2, is as follows: NAGVMQNPRHLVRRRGQEARLRCSPMKGHSHVYWYRQLPEEGLKFMVYLQKENIIDESGMPKERFSAEFPKEGPSILRIQQVVRGDSAAYFCASSPGPNTGELFFGEGSRLTVL.

The chain is built from TRBV6-6 and TRBJ2-1; 14 positions match TRBD2. CDR3 length: 16 residues. CDR1 is MNHNY and CDR2 is SVGAGI in the germline V gene (reference sequence). Losses at the gene ends were 6 bases for V and 7 bases for J; bases not matched to a gene: 8. This chain's CDR3 is CASRPDGTSGRNEQFF. The CDR3 bases are TGTGCCAGCAGACCCGACGGGACTAGCGGGAGAAATGAGCAGTTCTTC.

This clone came up once. CDR3 region: CASSLVSGGNEQYF. The CDR3 coding sequence is TGCGCCAGCAGCCTCGTTAGCGGGGGGAACGAGCAGTACTTC. The rearrangement links TRBV5-1 to TRBJ2-7, with TRBD2 matching over 10 bases. This CDR3 spans 14 amino acids. V lost 4 bases, J lost 5 bases, and 6 bases stayed unmatched. Germline V gene lookup returns CDR1 SGHRS and CDR2 YFSETQ.

V and J are TRBV9 and TRBJ2-3, with D perhaps TRBD2 (5 bases). Trimming took off 4 bases at V and 0 bases at J, with 27 bases between the two ends. Germline V gives CDR1 SGDLS, CDR2 YYNGEE. This CDR3 region has 20 residues. CDR3 bases: TGTGCCAGCAGCAACCCGCAGGAGCTCGGACTCGCTCGTAGCACAGATACGCAGTATTTT. Translating it yields CASSNPQELGLARSTDTQYF.

The chain couples TRBV25-1 to TRBJ2-3; 8 nucleotides match TRBD1. The CDR3 has 16 amino acids. Germline CDR1 and CDR2: MGHDK and SYGVNS. V was clipped by 4 bases and J by 0 bases; unmatched bases: 6. The CDR3 loop reads CASSGATGESTDTQYF. The CDR3 DNA reads as TGTGCCAGCAGTGGTGCGACAGGGGAGAGCACAGATACGCAGTATTTT.

This clone has more than one count but fewer than ten. The V and J genes are TRBV7-8 and TRBJ2-7, with D possibly TRBD1 on 5 matching bases. Germline lookup yields CDR1 SGHVS and CDR2 FQNEAQ. The CDR3 is 13 residues long. Trimming shortened V by 4 bases and J by 2 bases, and 9 bases separated the two germline ends. CDR3 sequence: CASSSQGAYEQYF. The CDR3 coding sequence is TGTGCCAGCAGCTCCCAAGGGGCCTACGAGCAGTACTTC.

This chain uses TRBV12-3 or TRBV12-4 with TRBJ1-2; D gene ambiguous. This CDR3 is 13 amino acids long. V lost 6 bases and J 5 bases, leaving 13 bases between the germline ends. CDR3 DNA: TGTGCCAGCAGCACCACCCTCAGTTATGGCTACACCTTC. This translates into CASSTTLSYGYTF.

The rearrangement uses TRBV5-1 and TRBJ2-1; possibly TRBD2 for D (5 bases). The CDR3 is 14 residues long. V lost 3 bases and J 8 bases, leaving 15 bases between the germline ends. CDR1 and CDR2 (germline): SGHRS, YFSETQ. The CDR3 loop is CASSSPGVSDEQFF. The CDR3 bases are TGCGCCAGCAGCTCCCCCGGGGTTAGCGATGAGCAGTTCTTC.

The chain couples TRBV6-2 or TRBV6-3 to TRBJ1-1; TRBD1 matches at 8 bases. V lost 2 bases, J lost 5 bases, and 10 bases stayed unmatched. The CDR3 is made up of 16 amino acids. Germline assignment: CDR1 MNHEY and CDR2 SVGEGT. In nucleotides, the CDR3 is TGTGCCAGCAGTTACAATCCAGGGGGCGCAAGGACTGAAGCTTTCTTT. Translation gives CASSYNPGGARTEAFF.

This chain uses TRBV9 with TRBJ2-1; the D gene is possibly TRBD2 (6 bases). The germline V gene encodes CDR1 SGDLS and CDR2 YYNGEE. Trimming took off 0 bases at V and 0 bases at J, with 7 bases between the two ends. This CDR3 contains 15 residues. CDR3 in amino acids: CASSVGGLSYNEQFF. For the CDR3, the DNA is TGTGCCAGCAGCGTAGGGGGACTCTCCTACAATGAGCAGTTCTTC.

This clone was seen once. V usage is TRBV16 and J usage is TRBJ2-2; a possible D gene is TRBD1 (6 bases). CDR3 length: 13 amino acids. Germline V gives CDR1 KGHSY, CDR2 FQNENV. Trimming took 4 bases from V and 6 from J, leaving 9 bases between them. CDR3 loop: CASSRDNPGELFF. CDR3 bases: TGTGCCAGCAGCCGGGACAATCCCGGGGAGCTGTTTTTT.

The chain combines TRBV6-5 with TRBJ2-3; D not resolved. V lost 6 bases and J lost 0, with 7 bases in between. The germline gives CDR1 MNHEY, CDR2 SVGAGI. The CDR3 is 13 residues long. The CDR3 DNA sequence: TGTGCCAGCAGGAGCGAAAGCACAGATACGCAGTATTTT. Its translation is CASRSESTDTQYF.